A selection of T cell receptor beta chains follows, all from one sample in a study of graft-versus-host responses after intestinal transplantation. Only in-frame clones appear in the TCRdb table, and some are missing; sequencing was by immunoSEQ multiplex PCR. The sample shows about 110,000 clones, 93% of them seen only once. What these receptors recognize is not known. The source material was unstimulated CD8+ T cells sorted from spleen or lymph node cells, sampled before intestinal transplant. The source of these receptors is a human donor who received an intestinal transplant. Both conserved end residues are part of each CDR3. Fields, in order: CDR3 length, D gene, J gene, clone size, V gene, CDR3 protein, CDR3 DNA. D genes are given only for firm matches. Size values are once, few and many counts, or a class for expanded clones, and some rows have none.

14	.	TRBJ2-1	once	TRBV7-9	CASSLPGWPDEQFF	TGTGCCAGCAGCCTACCGGGATGGCCCGATGAGCAGTTCTTC
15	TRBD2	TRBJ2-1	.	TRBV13	CASSPGLAAYNEQFF	TGTGCCAGCAGTCCGGGACTAGCGGCTTACAATGAGCAGTTCTTC
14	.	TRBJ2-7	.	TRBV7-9	CASSLAQGPYEQYF	TGTGCCAGCAGCTTAGCTCAGGGGCCCTACGAGCAGTACTTC
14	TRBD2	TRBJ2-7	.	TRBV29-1	CSVCGGESSYEQYF	TGCAGCGTCTGCGGGGGGGAAAGCTCCTACGAGCAGTACTTC
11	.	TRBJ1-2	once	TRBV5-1	CASRGGDGYTF	TGCGCCAGCAGGGGGGGGGACGGCTACACCTTC
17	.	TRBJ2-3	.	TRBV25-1	CASRRQTDVYGTDTQYF	TGTGCCAGCAGGCGGCAGACAGACGTATACGGCACAGATACGCAGTATTTT
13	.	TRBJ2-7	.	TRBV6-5	CASSYFPSYEQYF	TGTGCCAGCAGTTACTTTCCGTCCTACGAGCAGTACTTC
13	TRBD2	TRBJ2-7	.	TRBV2	CASRPGLANEQYF	TGTGCCAGCAGGCCGGGACTAGCAAACGAGCAGTACTTC
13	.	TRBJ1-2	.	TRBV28	CASSPDKNYGYTF	TGTGCCAGCAGTCCGGATAAAAACTATGGCTACACCTTC
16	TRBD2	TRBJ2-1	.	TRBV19	CASSIGLAGSYNEQFF	TGTGCCAGTAGTATAGGTCTAGCGGGGTCCTACAATGAGCAGTTCTTC